The entry below describes one TCR beta chain. The antigen it binds to is not known. Per-base qualities were not stored, and no clone one base away is much larger. The data were obtained in a study of shared clonotypes between healthy human individuals (dated by TCRdb to the early 2020s). Looking at the study overall: The cohort included three men and two women between 18 and 49 years of age. For each donor, CD4 naive and CD4 memory were each run on three plates, CD8 naive on two plates, and CD8 memory on one plate. Blood TCR repertoires of roughly five healthy adults were deeply sequenced to estimate repertoire size and the extent of clonotype sharing between individuals. To increase sequencing depth and limit assay-specific biases, TCR repertoire library preparation and sequencing were carried out by different laboratories using diverse techniques. Between about 0.8 and 9 billion PBMCs per donor were obtained by leukapheresis. General conclusions and limits of the study: Based on pairwise subsampling, the degree of clonotype sharing among donors was expected to be affected by sequencing depth. Incomplete sequencing was indicated by rarefaction of sorted-subset datasets, despite the large sequencing depth. Higher generation probabilities were observed for clonotypes shared by all four sorted-subset donors than for non-shared clonotypes. The genetic and exposure-history diversity represented was limited by the small number of donors. Estimated clonotype richness was generally larger for naive than for memory subsets. Sampling was limited to blood, and TCR repertoires in tissue likely differ from TCR repertoires in blood. When several donors were compared, the shared fraction of clonotypes was roughly 4.8% for naive CD4, approximately 3.3% for naive CD8, 2.3% for memory CD4, and around 0.37% for memory CD8.

Using the deep immunoSEQ assay, multiplex PCR amplified TCR CDR3 regions from genomic DNA. For each cell subset, the extracted genomic DNA was distributed evenly across all wells of several immunoSEQ 96-well plates, and each plate served as one replicate. For sorted subsets, approximately 210 ng of genomic DNA, equivalent to around 30,000 T cell genomes, went into each replicate PCR. Purified libraries were quantified with a Qubit 3.0 fluorometer, sized on a Bioanalyzer 2100, and re-quantified with the KAPA Library Quantification kit. Each immunoSEQ 96-well plate was sequenced on its own single-read 150-cycle Illumina NextSeq 550 flow cell. Per the source publication's procedure: The immunoSEQ output contained only junctional sequences without quality scores, so filtering could not match that applied to full-length reads. Sequences were annotated with PyIR, a Python wrapper for IgBLAST v1.9, using IMGT germline references to assign V/J genes and CDR3. Reads with weak V/J assignments (E-value above 1e-6), missing CDR3, stop codons, out-of-frame junctions, or ambiguous translated residues were removed. A V3J clonotype was defined by an identical inferred V gene, J gene, and CDR3 amino acid sequence. Percentage overlap between repertoires was computed as shared unique clonotypes divided by the size of the smaller repertoire. RTK rarefaction, the Chao1 estimator, and Recon v2.1 estimates of unobserved clonotypes were used to assess repertoire richness. Generation probabilities were computed with OLGA for all TCRbeta clonotypes obtained by the gDNA method from a handful of donors. This is the immuneACCESS table as TCRdb keeps it, with only in-frame sequences that have V and J called. A part of the clones is gone; compared with another copy, unresolved V genes explain less than half, and the rest is unexplained. That table supplies the V and J calls and clone size; D and trimming were determined from the DNA. The sample table lists about 110,000 clones, about 63% of them with a count of one. Around 25% of the sample is held by the ten biggest clonotypes.

Donors were healthy HIV-negative adults with no recently reported acute infections or vaccinations. Only Caucasian adults living in Nashville, Tennessee, USA were represented among the donors. CD8 memory samples consisted of magnetically selected CD45RO+ cells combined with CCR7-negative CD45RA+ effector memory (TemRA) cells. After blood collection by leukapheresis, PBMCs were isolated using Ficoll-Histopaque density gradient centrifugation and then cryopreserved in the vapor phase of liquid nitrogen. Purity and quantity of every magnetically sorted T cell population were checked by analytical flow cytometry. Each sorted fraction had its genomic DNA isolated and then quantified by UV absorbance on a Nanodrop 2000c. Specimen: memory CD8+ T cells sorted from blood. The sample's cell subset or site label, decoded: CD45RO+ cells pooled with CCR7-negative TemRA cells. The receptor was derived from a woman in her 30s in good health.

CDR3 region: CASSAKPKGFGTEAFF. Here is the DNA: TGTGCCAGCAGCGCAAAGCCGAAGGGTTTCGGCACTGAAGCTTTCTTT. The sequence is built from TRBV5-5 and TRBJ1-1, with no confidently assigned D gene. CDR1 and CDR2, looked up from the germline V gene (reference sequence), are SGHKS and YYEKEE. At the junction V is shortened by 4 bases and J by 4 bases, with 20 bases in between. The CDR3 numbers 16 residues from cysteine through phenylalanine. Solely the CDR3 DNA is kept, with 48 bases framed from the first base.